What follows describes a single T cell receptor beta chain. Original methodology: Using reference gene primer amplification, nucleated cell counts were estimated. The table came from immunoSEQ multiplex PCR; TCRdb's copy has only in-frame clones and leaves some out. Clone size and V and J calls were adopted from that table, with D and trimming inferred from the DNA. The table includes around 100,000 clones, 85% detected once. These data belong to a study of blood T cell repertoires in COVID-19. The CDR3 covers 17 residues. Trimming removed 7 bases from V and 3 bases from J; junction bases left unmatched: 9. Germline CDR1 reads KGHDR; CDR2 reads SFDVKD.

The chain has TRBV24-1 and TRBJ2-2; TRBD2 matches 11 bases. The receptor was isolated from a man aged 50-59 years with active or convalescent COVID-19. Sequenced sample: peripheral blood. CDR3 in DNA: TGTGCCACCAGGGGAACTAGCGGGAGCGCGGACACCGGGGAGCTGTTTTTT. The encoded protein is CATRGTSGSADTGELFF.